This T cell receptor (beta chain) came from a study of shared clonotypes between healthy human individuals. Germline CDR1 MGHRA, CDR2 YSYEKL. V was clipped by 4 bases and J by 4 bases, with 13 bases between them. The CDR3 is made up of 14 amino acids. Sequencing used immunoSEQ multiplex PCR; TCRdb keeps in-frame clones, though not all of them. The sample includes some 1.5 million clones, approximately 98% of them seen just once. Sample: naive CD4+ T cells sorted from blood. Sample subset: CD45RA+ positively selected. The TCR sequence derives from a man between 25 and 39 years old in good health. The chain combines TRBV4-1 with TRBJ1-2; D unresolved. The CDR3 region is CASSPTRIIYGYTF. In nucleotides, the CDR3 is TGCGCCAGCAGCCCAACGAGGATAATCTATGGCTACACCTTC.